This T cell receptor (beta chain) came from a study of shared clonotypes between healthy human individuals. V lost 3 bases to trimming and J lost 3 bases, with 17 bases between them. The CDR3 length is 16 residues. CDR1 LGHNA and CDR2 YSLEER come from the germline V gene. Data came from immunoSEQ multiplex PCR; TCRdb stores just in-frame clones and leaves some out. The repertoire includes about 1.9 million clones, 93% of them detected once, and more than 1.5% sits in the top ten. Points from the study as a whole: There were few donors, and this limited the genetic and exposure-history diversity represented.

Terminally differentiated effector memory CD45RA+ cells were excluded from the naive CD8 cells, which were CD45RO-negative and positively selected for CCR7. Only Caucasian adults living in Nashville, Tennessee served as donors. To note about this clone: Its target is not known.

The sample comprised naive CD8+ T cells from PBMCs. The rearrangement uses TRBV4-3 and TRBJ2-5; D may be TRBD1 (6 bases). The clonotype was recovered from a man between 18 and 29 years old in good health. Some clones in this sample may be carry-over from other donors' samples. The CDR3: CASSQGVGQGKETQYF. As DNA, the CDR3 is TGCGCCAGCAGCCAGGGGGTCGGCCAGGGGAAAGAGACCCAGTACTTC.